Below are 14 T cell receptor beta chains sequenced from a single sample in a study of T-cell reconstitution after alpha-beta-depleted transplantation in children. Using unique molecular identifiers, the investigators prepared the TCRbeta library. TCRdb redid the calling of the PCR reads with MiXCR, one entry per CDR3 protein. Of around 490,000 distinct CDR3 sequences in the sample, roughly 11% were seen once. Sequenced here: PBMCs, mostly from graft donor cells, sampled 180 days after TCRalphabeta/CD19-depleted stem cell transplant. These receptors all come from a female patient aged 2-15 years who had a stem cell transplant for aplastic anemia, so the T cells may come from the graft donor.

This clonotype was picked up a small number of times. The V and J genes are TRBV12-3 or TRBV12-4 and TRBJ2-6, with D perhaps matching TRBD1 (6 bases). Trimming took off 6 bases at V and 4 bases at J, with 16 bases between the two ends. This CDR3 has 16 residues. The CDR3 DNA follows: TGTGCCAGCAGGCCTGGGGGCCTCGGGGGGGCCAACGTCCTGACTTTC. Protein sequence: CASRPGGLGGANVLTF.

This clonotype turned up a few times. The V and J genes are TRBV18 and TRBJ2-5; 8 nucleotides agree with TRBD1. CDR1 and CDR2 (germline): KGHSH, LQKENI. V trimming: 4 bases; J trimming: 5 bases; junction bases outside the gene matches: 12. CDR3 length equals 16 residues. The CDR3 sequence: CASSHSWTGQWETQYF. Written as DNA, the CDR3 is TGTGCCAGCTCACACTCTTGGACAGGGCAGTGGGAGACCCAGTACTTC.

The CDR3 loop is CASSLGRNSNQPQHF. For the CDR3, the DNA is TGTGCCAGCAGCTTAGGGAGGAATAGCAATCAGCCCCAGCATTTT. The genes are TRBV11-2 and TRBJ1-5; D remains unclear. Germline V lookup: CDR1 SGHAT, CDR2 FQNNGV. V was clipped by 1 base and J by 0 bases, with 7 bases between them. The CDR3 extends over 15 amino acids.

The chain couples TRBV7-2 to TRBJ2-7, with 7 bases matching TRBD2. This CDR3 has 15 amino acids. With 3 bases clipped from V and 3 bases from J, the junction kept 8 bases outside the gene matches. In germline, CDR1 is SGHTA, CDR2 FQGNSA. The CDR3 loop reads CASSLGPGGGYEQYV. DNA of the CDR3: TGTGCCAGCAGCTTGGGTCCGGGGGGAGGCTACGAGCAGTACGTC.

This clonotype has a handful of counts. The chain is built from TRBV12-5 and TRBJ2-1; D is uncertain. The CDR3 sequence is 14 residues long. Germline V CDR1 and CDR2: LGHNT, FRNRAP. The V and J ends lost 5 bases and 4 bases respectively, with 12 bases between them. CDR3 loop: CASGPALPYNEQFF. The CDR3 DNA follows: TGTGCTAGTGGTCCCGCCCTACCTTACAATGAGCAGTTCTTC.

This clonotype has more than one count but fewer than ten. The CDR3 sequence is CASSLTQNTEAFF. The CDR3 DNA reads TGTGCCAGCAGTTTAACGCAGAACACTGAAGCTTTCTTT. The genes are TRBV12-3 or TRBV12-4 and TRBJ1-1; D is unresolved. This CDR3 has 13 amino acids. V was shortened by 2 bases and J by 1 base, with 5 bases between the two germline ends.

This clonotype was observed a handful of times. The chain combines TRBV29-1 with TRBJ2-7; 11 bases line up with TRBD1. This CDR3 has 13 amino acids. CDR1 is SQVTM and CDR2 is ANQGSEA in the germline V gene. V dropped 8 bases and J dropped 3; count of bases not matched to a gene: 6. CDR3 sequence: CSIGTGGHYEQYF. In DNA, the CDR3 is TGCAGCATAGGGACAGGGGGGCACTACGAGCAGTACTTC.

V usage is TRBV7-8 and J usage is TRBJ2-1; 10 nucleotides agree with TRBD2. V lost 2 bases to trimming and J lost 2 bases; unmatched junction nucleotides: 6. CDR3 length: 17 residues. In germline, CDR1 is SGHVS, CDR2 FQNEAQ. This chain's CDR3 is CASSLQREGATYNEQFF. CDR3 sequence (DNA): TGTGCCAGCAGCTTACAGCGGGAGGGAGCAACCTACAATGAGCAGTTCTTC.

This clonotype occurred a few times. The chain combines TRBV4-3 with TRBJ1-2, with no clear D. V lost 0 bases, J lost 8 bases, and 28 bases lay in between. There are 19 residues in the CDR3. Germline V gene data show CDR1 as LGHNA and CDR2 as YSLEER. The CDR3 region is CASSQEESGPGTYLGGYTF. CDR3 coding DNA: TGCGCCAGCAGCCAAGAGGAGTCCGGACCCGGTACCTACCTGGGGGGCTACACCTTC.

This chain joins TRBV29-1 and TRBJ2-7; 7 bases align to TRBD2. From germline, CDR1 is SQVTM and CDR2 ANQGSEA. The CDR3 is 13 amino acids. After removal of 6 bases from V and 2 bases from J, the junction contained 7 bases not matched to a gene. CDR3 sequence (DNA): TGCAGCGTAGCGGGGCCAGATACCTACGAGCAGTACTTC. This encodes CSVAGPDTYEQYF.

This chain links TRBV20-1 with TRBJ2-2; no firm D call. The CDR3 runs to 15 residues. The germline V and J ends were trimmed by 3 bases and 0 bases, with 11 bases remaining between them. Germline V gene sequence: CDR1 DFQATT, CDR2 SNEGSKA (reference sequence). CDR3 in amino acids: CSASPPDPNTGELFF. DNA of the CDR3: TGCAGTGCTAGCCCCCCAGACCCGAACACCGGGGAGCTGTTTTTT.

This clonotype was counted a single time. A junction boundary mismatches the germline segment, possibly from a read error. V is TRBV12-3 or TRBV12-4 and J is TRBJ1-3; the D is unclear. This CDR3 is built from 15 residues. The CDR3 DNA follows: TGTGCCAGCAGTTTGTCATTACTCTCTGGAAGCACCATATATTTT. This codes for CASSLSLLSGSTIYF.

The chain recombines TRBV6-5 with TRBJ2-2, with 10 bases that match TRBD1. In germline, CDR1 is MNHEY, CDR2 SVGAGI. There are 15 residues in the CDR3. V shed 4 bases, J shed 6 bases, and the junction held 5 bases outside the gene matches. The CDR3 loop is CASSSSGTGAGELFF. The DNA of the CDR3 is TGTGCCAGCAGTTCGTCCGGGACAGGGGCCGGGGAGCTGTTTTTT.

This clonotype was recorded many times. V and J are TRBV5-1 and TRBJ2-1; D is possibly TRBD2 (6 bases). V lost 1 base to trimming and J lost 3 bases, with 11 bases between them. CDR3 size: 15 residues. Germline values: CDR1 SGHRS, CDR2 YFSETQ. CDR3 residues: CASSLLREHYNEQFF. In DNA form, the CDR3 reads TGCGCCAGCAGCTTGTTACGGGAGCACTACAATGAGCAGTTCTTC.